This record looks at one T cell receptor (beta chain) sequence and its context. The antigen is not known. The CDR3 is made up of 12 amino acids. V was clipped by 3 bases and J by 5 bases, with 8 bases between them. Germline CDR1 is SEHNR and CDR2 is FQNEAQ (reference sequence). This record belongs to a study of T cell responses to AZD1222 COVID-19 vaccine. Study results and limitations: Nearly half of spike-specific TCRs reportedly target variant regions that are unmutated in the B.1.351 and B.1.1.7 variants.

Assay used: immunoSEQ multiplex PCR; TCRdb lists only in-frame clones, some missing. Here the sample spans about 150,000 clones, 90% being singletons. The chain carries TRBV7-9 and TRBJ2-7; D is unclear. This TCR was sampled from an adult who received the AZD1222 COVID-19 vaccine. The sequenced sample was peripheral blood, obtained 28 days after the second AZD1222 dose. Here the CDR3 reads CASSFAEDEQYF. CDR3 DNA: TGTGCCAGCAGCTTCGCCGAAGACGAGCAGTACTTC. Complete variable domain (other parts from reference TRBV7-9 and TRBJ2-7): DTGVSQNPRHKITKRGQNVTFRCDPISEHNRLYWYRQTLGQGPEFLTYFQNEAQLEKSRLLSDRFSAERPKGSFSTLEIQRTEQGDSAMYLCASSFAEDEQYFGPGTRLTVT.